One and the same sample provided the 21 T cell receptor beta chains below, sequenced in a study of shared clonotypes between healthy human individuals. The table came from immunoSEQ multiplex PCR; TCRdb's copy has only in-frame clones and leaves some out. The sample yields 550,000 to 850,000 clones, approximately 79% seen once. Sequencing was carried out using memory CD4+ T cells sorted from blood. Subset: CD45RA-negative fraction. The source is a woman in her twenties or thirties in good health.

In its sample, this clone was seen a few times. Other DNA sequences of this sample code for an identical CDR3. The V gene is TRBV5-4, the J gene TRBJ1-1; a weak D match, TRBD1 (6 bases). The CDR3 has 14 amino acids. The V end lost 0 bases, the J end lost 4 bases, and 10 bases lay between the germline ends. Germline V CDR1 and CDR2: SGHNT, YYREEE (reference sequence). The CDR3 DNA sequence: TGTGCCAGCAGCTTGGGGGGCAGGGGCACTGAAGCTTTCTTT. Protein: CASSLGGRGTEAFF. Full variable domain (missing parts from reference TRBV5-4 and TRBJ1-1): ETGVTQSPTHLIKTRGQQVTLRCSSQSGHNTVSWYQQALGQGPQFIFQYYREEENGRGNFPPRFSGLQFPNYSSELNVNALELDDSALYLCASSLGGRGTEAFFGQGTRLTVV.

The V and J genes are TRBV6-5 and TRBJ2-1; a possible D gene is TRBD1 (5 bases). There are 15 residues in the CDR3. V lost 6 bases and J lost 7, with 19 bases in between. Germline values: CDR1 MNHEY, CDR2 SVGAGI. CDR3 residues: CASSLRSGRWNEQFF. As DNA, the CDR3 is TGTGCCAGCAGCCTACGATCAGGGCGCTGGAATGAGCAGTTCTTC.

This clone came up a few times. The CDR3 spells CASSQGAGVRYEQYF. In DNA, the CDR3 is TGTGCCAGCAGCCAAGGAGCGGGAGTACGGTACGAGCAGTACTTC. The rearrangement joins TRBV4-2 to TRBJ2-7; 8 nucleotides align to TRBD2. Germline-derived CDR1 and CDR2 are LGHNA and YNFKEQ. V lost 1 base to trimming and J lost 4 bases; unmatched junction nucleotides: 6. This CDR3 region has 15 residues.

CDR3 amino acids: CASSPPAGTSGGISDTQYF. The DNA for the CDR3 is TGCGCCAGCAGCCCCCCAGCCGGGACTAGCGGGGGAATTTCAGATACGCAGTATTTT. V usage is TRBV4-1 and J usage is TRBJ2-3; 14 bases match TRBD2. This CDR3 comprises 19 residues. The V gene's germline CDR1 is MGHRA and CDR2 YSYEKL. Trimming at V came to 4 bases and at J to 4 bases, leaving 13 bases not matched to a gene.

The V gene is TRBV5-1, the J gene TRBJ1-1; weak D call: TRBD1 (6 bases). V was clipped by 3 bases and J by 7 bases, with 25 bases between them. Germline V gives CDR1 SGHRS, CDR2 YFSETQ. The CDR3 has 17 residues. The CDR3 region has the DNA TGCGCCAGCAGCTGGTACGGGACACCGGGGGGCACAGATGAAGCTTTCTTT. Its translation: CASSWYGTPGGTDEAFF.

V and J are TRBV9 and TRBJ1-2, with a tentative D call TRBD1 (5 bases). Trimming left V 4 bases short and J 8 bases short, with 12 bases between. Germline values: CDR1 SGDLS, CDR2 YYNGEE. The CDR3 sequence is 12 residues long. The CDR3 sequence is CASSPQGLGYTF. DNA for the CDR3: TGTGCCAGCAGCCCTCAGGGTTTGGGCTACACCTTC.

The chain employs TRBV28 and TRBJ1-5, with TRBD1 identical over 7 bases. This CDR3 spans 15 amino acids. V shed 7 bases, J shed 0 bases, and the junction held 6 bases outside the gene matches. Germline CDR1 is MDHEN and CDR2 is SYDVKM. CDR3 protein: CASIGQVHSNQPQHF. The CDR3 region has the DNA TGTGCCAGCATAGGACAGGTCCATAGCAATCAGCCCCAGCATTTT.

The CDR3 spells CASSLGRSNTEAFF. The CDR3 coding sequence is TGTGCCAGCAGCTTAGGGAGGTCGAACACTGAAGCTTTCTTT. This chain uses TRBV11-2 with TRBJ1-1; D call uncertain. This CDR3 comprises 14 residues. Per the germline V gene, CDR1 is SGHAT and CDR2 is FQNNGV. With 1 base removed from V and 1 base from J, the gap between germline ends came to 7 bases.

This clone was observed once. This sequence joins TRBV7-9 and TRBJ2-2; D gene unclear. CDR3 length: 15 amino acids. Trimming left V 4 bases short and J 2 bases short, with 11 bases between. Germline V gene lookup returns CDR1 SEHNR and CDR2 FQNEAQ (reference sequence). CDR3 DNA sequence: TGTGCCAGCAGCTCACGAAAGACCAACACCGGGGAGCTGTTTTTT. Translating gives CASSSRKTNTGELFF.

The chain has TRBV2 and TRBJ2-7, with a tentative D call TRBD2 (6 bases). The CDR3 is made up of 14 amino acids. Per the germline V gene, CDR1 is SNHLY and CDR2 is FYNNEI. The V end was cut by 6 bases, the J end by 1 base, with 13 bases between. In nucleotides, the CDR3 is TGTGCCAGCAGAGTCCTAGCGTCTTCCTACGAGCAGTACTTC. Amino acids: CASRVLASSYEQYF.

The gene calls are TRBV7-9 and TRBJ2-7, with D hard to call. This CDR3 comprises 12 residues. Germline lookup yields CDR1 SEHNR and CDR2 FQNEAQ (reference sequence). V lost 4 bases and J 8 bases, leaving 12 bases between the germline ends. The CDR3 is CASSSPLRQQYF. The CDR3, as DNA: TGTGCCAGCAGCTCTCCTCTTCGACAGCAGTACTTC.

The chain recombines TRBV18 with TRBJ2-1; maybe TRBD1 (5 bases). This CDR3 has 14 amino acids. Germline CDR1 and CDR2: KGHSH and LQKENI. V was trimmed by 3 bases and J by 5 bases, leaving 11 bases between them. The CDR3 is CASSPQGKDNEQFF. CDR3 nucleotides: TGTGCCAGCTCACCGCAGGGTAAAGACAATGAGCAGTTCTTC.

The chain employs TRBV7-2 and TRBJ1-2; possibly TRBD1 for D (6 bases). Trimming took 4 bases from V and 7 from J, leaving 13 bases between them. Germline V gene sequence: CDR1 SGHTA, CDR2 FQGNSA. The CDR3 loop spans 13 amino acids. The CDR3 spells CASSSRTGPGYTF. CDR3 sequence (DNA): TGTGCCAGCAGCTCGAGAACAGGGCCTGGCTACACCTTC.

The rearrangement links TRBV7-9 to TRBJ1-3; D may be TRBD1 (5 bases). V lost 4 bases and J lost 0, with 13 bases in between. This CDR3 spans 16 amino acids. Germline V gene sequence: CDR1 SEHNR, CDR2 FQNEAQ (reference sequence). CDR3 bases: TGTGCCAGCAGCTCGGGGGGTCCGAGCTCTGGAAACACCATATATTTT. Its protein is CASSSGGPSSGNTIYF.

The chain employs TRBV5-6 and TRBJ2-2, with a possible D match to TRBD2 (6 bases). Per the germline V gene, CDR1 is SGHDT and CDR2 is YYEEEE. The ends were cut back, 3 bases at V and 7 bases at J, with 13 bases in the middle. The CDR3 runs 14 residues. CDR3 sequence reads: CASSWGLTGGELFF. The CDR3 DNA sequence: TGTGCCAGCAGCTGGGGACTTACAGGCGGGGAGCTGTTTTTT.

A few counts support this clone. The chain employs TRBV19 and TRBJ2-7; D gene uncertain. V was trimmed by 2 bases and J by 3 bases, leaving 11 bases between them. CDR1 and CDR2 (germline): LNHDA, SQIVND (reference sequence). This CDR3 is built from 14 residues. The CDR3 DNA reads TGTGCCAGTAGTATAACCGCCCTGATCTACGAGCAGTACTTC. Translating gives CASSITALIYEQYF. Supplemented by reference TRBV19 and TRBJ2-7, the full variable domain reads DGGITQSPKYLFRKEGQNVTLSCEQNLNHDAMYWYRQDPGQGLRLIYYSQIVNDFQKGDIAEGYSVSREKKESFPLTVTSAQKNPTAFYLCASSITALIYEQYFGPGTRLTVT.

This clone was found a few times. The rearrangement uses TRBV6-1 and TRBJ2-7; 7 bases fit TRBD1. V gave up 3 bases and J gave up 5 bases; unmatched junction bases: 10. There are 15 residues in the CDR3. CDR1 is MNHNS, CDR2 SASEGT, per germline. CDR3 in amino acids: CASSELDRVLDEQYF. Written as DNA, the CDR3 is TGTGCCAGCAGTGAGCTAGACAGGGTTCTCGACGAGCAGTACTTC.

The chain combines TRBV11-2 with TRBJ2-7, with D possibly matching TRBD2 (5 bases). The CDR3 spans 13 residues. The V gene's germline CDR1 is SGHAT and CDR2 FQNNGV. Trimming removed 5 bases from V and 5 bases from J, with 13 bases in between. The CDR3 reads CASSEASYNEQYF. CDR3 nucleotide sequence: TGTGCCAGCAGCGAAGCTAGCTATAACGAGCAGTACTTC.

This clone was observed a handful of times. V is TRBV7-9 and J is TRBJ2-1; D remains unclear. CDR3 length: 12 residues. Germline assignment: CDR1 SEHNR and CDR2 FQNEAQ (reference sequence). With 6 bases removed from V and 6 bases from J, the gap between germline ends came to 9 bases. The CDR3 DNA sequence: TGTGCCAGCAGAGAGAGCGTCAATGAGCAGTTCTTC. This gives the protein CASRESVNEQFF.

The chain carries TRBV7-2 and TRBJ2-7; the match to TRBD2 covers 11 bases. With 1 base clipped from V and 6 bases from J, the junction kept 11 bases outside the gene matches. The CDR3 is 17 residues long. In germline, CDR1 is SGHTA, CDR2 FQGNSA. The CDR3 spells CASSLGGSGRALTEQYF. In DNA form, the CDR3 reads TGTGCCAGCAGCTTAGGAGGTAGCGGGAGGGCCCTGACCGAGCAGTACTTC.

The table lists this clone with a count of one. This chain uses TRBV27 with TRBJ2-3, with a tentative D call TRBD2 (6 bases). Germline V gene lookup returns CDR1 MNHEY and CDR2 SMNVEV (reference sequence). The CDR3 covers 13 residues. Trimming took 10 bases from V and 5 from J, leaving 16 bases between them. The CDR3 DNA reads as TGTGCCACCGGGGCGGGGAGTCGAGATACGCAGTATTTT. Its protein is CATGAGSRDTQYF.